The rows below give T cell receptor beta chains drawn from one sample of a study of shared clonotypes between healthy human individuals. Assay: immunoSEQ multiplex PCR; the TCRdb copy retains only in-frame clones and omits some. The table includes more than 2 million clones, 85% to 95% detected once. The sequenced sample was naive CD8+ T cells from PBMCs. Receptor source: a man in his late teens or twenties in good health. Some clones in this sample may be carry-over from other donors' samples. Each CDR3 is given with its conserved first and last residue. D genes are given only for firm matches. Size is omitted from some rows. Given values are once, few, many or a class for expanded clones.

D,size,J,V,CDR3,DNA
NA,NA,TRBJ2-4,TRBV5-6,CASSLGTGPKNIQYF,TGTGCCAGCAGCTTGGGTACAGGGCCCAAAAACATTCAGTACTTC
NA,NA,TRBJ1-5,TRBV27,CASSLLGGTQPQHF,TGTGCCAGCAGTTTACTTGGTGGGACCCAGCCCCAGCATTTT
NA,NA,TRBJ2-1,TRBV7-8,CASSLGTINEQFF,TGTGCCAGCAGCTTAGGGACAATAAATGAGCAGTTCTTC
NA,NA,TRBJ1-1,TRBV27,CASSLSRSNEAFF,TGTGCCAGCAGTTTATCCCGTTCGAACGAAGCTTTCTTT
NA,NA,TRBJ1-2,TRBV27,CASSTTGSPPQRGYGYTF,TGTGCCAGCAGCACTACAGGTTCTCCTCCCCAGCGGGGCTATGGCTACACCTTC
TRBD2,NA,TRBJ2-5,TRBV7-8,CASSSSGTSGRETQYF,TGTGCCAGCAGCTCCTCCGGGACTAGCGGACGAGAGACCCAGTACTTC
TRBD2,once,TRBJ2-3,TRBV5-1,CASSFFELAGVSTDTQYF,TGCGCCAGCAGCTTCTTTGAACTAGCGGGAGTTTCGACAGATACGCAGTATTTT
NA,few,TRBJ1-5,TRBV27,CASSTDRLNQPQHF,TGTGCCAGCAGTACGGACAGACTCAATCAGCCCCAGCATTTT
TRBD2,NA,TRBJ2-7,TRBV4-1,CASSQVEREGPSYEQYF,TGCGCCAGCAGCCAAGTCGAGCGGGAGGGTCCTTCCTACGAGCAGTACTTC
NA,NA,TRBJ1-2,TRBV6-5,CASSYSTQADYGYTF,TGTGCCAGCAGTTACTCGACTCAGGCCGACTATGGCTACACCTTC
TRBD1,NA,TRBJ2-7,TRBV4-3,CASSEGQGIIPVQYF,TGCGCCAGCAGCGAAGGACAGGGAATTATCCCGGTGCAGTACTTC
NA,NA,TRBJ2-7,TRBV28,CASSWTGTYEQYF,TGTGCCAGCAGTTGGACGGGAACCTACGAGCAGTACTTC
NA,NA,TRBJ2-1,TRBV4-3,CASSQDIVPTQKFF,TGCGCCAGCAGCCAAGATATCGTCCCTACTCAAAAGTTCTTC
NA,NA,TRBJ2-2,TRBV9,CASSPSTRVTGELFF,TGTGCCAGCAGCCCATCAACGAGGGTAACCGGGGAGCTGTTTTTT
NA,NA,TRBJ1-1,TRBV19,CASSMSRTGTRATEAFF,TGTGCCAGTAGTATGTCACGGACGGGGACACGGGCTACTGAAGCTTTCTTT